These T cell receptor beta chains were read from a single sample in a study of blood T cell repertoires in COVID-19. The data were produced by immunoSEQ multiplex PCR, yet TCRdb's version contains in-frame clones alone and is incomplete. The table shows 80,000 or so clones, with 86% occurring only once. The sequenced sample consisted of peripheral blood. Receptor source: a human donor in a cohort sampled during active COVID-19. The CDR3 runs from the conserved cysteine through the conserved F or W. Each record gives: V gene, clone size, D gene, J gene, CDR3 DNA, CDR3 protein. D genes are given only for firm matches. Part of the rows lack a size; the others show once, few, many or a class for expanded clones.

v_gene: TRBV5-8; abundance: -; d_gene: -; j_gene: TRBJ2-6; CDR3nt: TGTGCCAGCAGCTTGGGAGGCACTGGGGCCAACGTCCTGACTTTC; CDR3aa: CASSLGGTGANVLTF
v_gene: TRBV11-3; abundance: -; d_gene: TRBD2; j_gene: TRBJ2-2; CDR3nt: TGTGCCAGCAGCACCCTGGTCGGAGGCGGGGGGAACACCGGGGAGCTGTTTTTT; CDR3aa: CASSTLVGGGGNTGELFF
v_gene: TRBV11-1; abundance: once; d_gene: -; j_gene: TRBJ2-1; CDR3nt: TGTGCCAGCAGCTCTATTCCGCGGATTACAATCGTTGAGCAGTTCTTC; CDR3aa: CASSSIPRITIVEQFF
v_gene: TRBV4-1; abundance: -; d_gene: TRBD2; j_gene: TRBJ2-3; CDR3nt: TGCGCCAGCAGCCAACACGGGAGGGGCACAGATACGCAGTATTTT; CDR3aa: CASSQHGRGTDTQYF
v_gene: TRBV5-1; abundance: -; d_gene: TRBD2; j_gene: TRBJ2-1; CDR3nt: TGCGCCAGCAGCTTGGGACTAGCGGTGTACAATGAGCAGTTCTTC; CDR3aa: CASSLGLAVYNEQFF
v_gene: TRBV7-6; abundance: -; d_gene: TRBD1; j_gene: TRBJ1-1; CDR3nt: TGTGCCAGCAGCTTAGGTACAGGGGGTAGTACTGAAGCTTTCTTT; CDR3aa: CASSLGTGGSTEAFF
v_gene: TRBV7-9; abundance: -; d_gene: -; j_gene: TRBJ2-5; CDR3nt: TGTGCCAGCAGCTTCGTCGGGGAGACCCAGTACTTC; CDR3aa: CASSFVGETQYF
v_gene: TRBV15; abundance: -; d_gene: TRBD1; j_gene: TRBJ1-2; CDR3nt: TGTGCCACCAGCAGAGGGAACCCGGGACAGGGGTATGGCTACACCTTC; CDR3aa: CATSRGNPGQGYGYTF
v_gene: TRBV7-9; abundance: -; d_gene: TRBD1; j_gene: TRBJ1-5; CDR3nt: TGTGCCAGCAGCCGACAGGGGGTCGATCAGCCCCAGCATTTT; CDR3aa: CASSRQGVDQPQHF
v_gene: TRBV6-5; abundance: -; d_gene: -; j_gene: TRBJ2-5; CDR3nt: TGTGCCAGCAGTCGAACAGGGTTCCAAGAGACCCAGTACTTC; CDR3aa: CASSRTGFQETQYF
v_gene: TRBV7-9; abundance: -; d_gene: -; j_gene: TRBJ2-7; CDR3nt: TGTGCCAGCAGCTTAGTCACGGACGAGCAGTACTTC; CDR3aa: CASSLVTDEQYF
v_gene: TRBV15; abundance: -; d_gene: TRBD2; j_gene: TRBJ2-2; CDR3nt: TGTGCCACCAGCGCGAATAGCGGGGAAGGGAGCGGGGAGCTGTTTTTT; CDR3aa: CATSANSGEGSGELFF
v_gene: TRBV9; abundance: -; d_gene: TRBD2; j_gene: TRBJ2-3; CDR3nt: TGTGCCAGCAGCGTAAACCTAGCGGGAATCACAGATACGCAGTATTTT; CDR3aa: CASSVNLAGITDTQYF
v_gene: TRBV30; abundance: -; d_gene: -; j_gene: TRBJ2-3; CDR3nt: TGTGCCTGGGCTGGACAGAGCACAGATACGCAGTATTTT; CDR3aa: CAWAGQSTDTQYF
v_gene: TRBV15; abundance: -; d_gene: TRBD1; j_gene: TRBJ1-2; CDR3nt: TGTGCCACCAGCAGAGAGAAAGGGGGCTCCTATGGCTACACCTTC; CDR3aa: CATSREKGGSYGYTF
v_gene: TRBV3-1/TRBV3-2; abundance: -; d_gene: -; j_gene: TRBJ2-5; CDR3nt: TGTGCCAGCAGTCAAAACCAGGGCCGGGAGACCCAGTACTTC; CDR3aa: CASSQNQGRETQYF
v_gene: TRBV19; abundance: -; d_gene: -; j_gene: TRBJ2-2; CDR3nt: TGTGCCAGTCTCCCAGGCGCGGGGCGGAGCACCGGGGAGCTGTTTTTT; CDR3aa: CASLPGAGRSTGELFF
v_gene: TRBV5-1; abundance: -; d_gene: TRBD1; j_gene: TRBJ2-7; CDR3nt: TGCGCCAGCAGCCTAGACGGGGGACAGGGTAGAACTACGGTGGGCCACTTC; CDR3aa: CASSLDGGQGRTTVGHF
v_gene: TRBV23-1; abundance: -; d_gene: -; j_gene: TRBJ1-5; CDR3nt: TGCGCCAGCAGTCAATCTTGCAGGGTAGATCAGCCCCAGCATTTT; CDR3aa: CASSQSCRVDQPQHF
v_gene: TRBV11-3; abundance: -; d_gene: TRBD1; j_gene: TRBJ1-1; CDR3nt: TGTGCCAGCAGCTTTTCGGGACAGAGCACTGAAGCTTTCTTT; CDR3aa: CASSFSGQSTEAFF
v_gene: TRBV5-1; abundance: few; d_gene: -; j_gene: TRBJ2-5; CDR3nt: TGCGCCAGCAGCTTGGGATCGTACAGGACCCAAGAGACCCAGTACTTC; CDR3aa: CASSLGSYRTQETQYF
v_gene: TRBV28; abundance: -; d_gene: TRBD1; j_gene: TRBJ1-5; CDR3nt: TGTGCCAGCAGTCTAAGTGGGACAGGGAATCAGCCCCAGCATTTT; CDR3aa: CASSLSGTGNQPQHF
v_gene: TRBV30; abundance: -; d_gene: -; j_gene: TRBJ1-6; CDR3nt: TGTGCCTGCTCGACAGGACAGACGAGCTCCTATAATTCACCCCTCCACTTT; CDR3aa: CACSTGQTSSYNSPLHF
v_gene: TRBV24-1; abundance: few; d_gene: -; j_gene: TRBJ2-7; CDR3nt: TGTGCCACCAGTGAAGGGGGAAGCTCCTACGAGCAGTACTTC; CDR3aa: CATSEGGSSYEQYF
v_gene: TRBV7-9; abundance: -; d_gene: -; j_gene: TRBJ2-1; CDR3nt: TGTGCCAGCAGCTTAGTGCTGGCTTACAATGAGCAGTTCTTC; CDR3aa: CASSLVLAYNEQFF
v_gene: TRBV5-1; abundance: few; d_gene: -; j_gene: TRBJ2-5; CDR3nt: TGCGCCAGCAGCACGAGGACAGAAGAGACCCAGTACTTC; CDR3aa: CASSTRTEETQYF